The text below deals with one T cell receptor (beta chain). The antigen is unknown. The data originate from a study of shared clonotypes between healthy human individuals. Whole-study findings and limits: A small donor pool kept down the genetic and exposure-history diversity that was represented.

Germline CDR1 and CDR2: MNHEY and SMNVEV (reference sequence). V lost 8 bases to trimming and J lost 2 bases; unmatched junction nucleotides: 8. The length of the CDR3 is 14 residues. Each PCR replicate run on unsorted PBMC took in around 300 ng DNA, around 30,000 T cell genomes. The unsorted PBMC sample used ten immunoSEQ deep assay plates. In the original processing: ImmunoSEQ only sent back junction sequences with no quality scores, so filtering was done differently. TCRdb's table, derived via immunoSEQ multiplex PCR, lists solely in-frame clones and lacks some. The DNA gave D and trimming, while V, J and clone size come from that table. The sample holds more than 400,000 clones; 81% are singletons and the top ten take roughly 13%.

The rearrangement links TRBV27 to TRBJ1-1, with 7 bases fitting TRBD1. The sequenced sample was PBMCs. The receptor's source is a middle-aged woman in good health. Some clones in this sample may be carry-over from other donors' samples. CDR3 sequence reads: CASVGRGINTEAFF. CDR3 bases: TGTGCCAGCGTCGGCAGGGGGATAAACACTGAAGCTTTCTTT.